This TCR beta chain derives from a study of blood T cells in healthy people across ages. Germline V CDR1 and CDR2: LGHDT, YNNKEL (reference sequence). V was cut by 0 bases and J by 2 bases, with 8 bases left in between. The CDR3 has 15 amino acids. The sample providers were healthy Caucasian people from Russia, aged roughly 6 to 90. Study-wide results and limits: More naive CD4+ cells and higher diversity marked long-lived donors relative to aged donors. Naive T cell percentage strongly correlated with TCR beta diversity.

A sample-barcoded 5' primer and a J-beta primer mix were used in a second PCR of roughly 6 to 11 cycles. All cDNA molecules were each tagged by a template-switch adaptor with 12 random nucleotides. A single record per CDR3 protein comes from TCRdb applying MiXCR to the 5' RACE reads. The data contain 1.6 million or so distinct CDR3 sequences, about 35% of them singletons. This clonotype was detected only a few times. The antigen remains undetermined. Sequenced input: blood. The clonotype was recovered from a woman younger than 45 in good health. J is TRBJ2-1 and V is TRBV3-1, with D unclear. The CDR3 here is CASSQEVRTYNEQFF. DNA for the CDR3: TGTGCCAGCAGCCAAGAGGTCAGAACCTACAATGAGCAGTTCTTC.